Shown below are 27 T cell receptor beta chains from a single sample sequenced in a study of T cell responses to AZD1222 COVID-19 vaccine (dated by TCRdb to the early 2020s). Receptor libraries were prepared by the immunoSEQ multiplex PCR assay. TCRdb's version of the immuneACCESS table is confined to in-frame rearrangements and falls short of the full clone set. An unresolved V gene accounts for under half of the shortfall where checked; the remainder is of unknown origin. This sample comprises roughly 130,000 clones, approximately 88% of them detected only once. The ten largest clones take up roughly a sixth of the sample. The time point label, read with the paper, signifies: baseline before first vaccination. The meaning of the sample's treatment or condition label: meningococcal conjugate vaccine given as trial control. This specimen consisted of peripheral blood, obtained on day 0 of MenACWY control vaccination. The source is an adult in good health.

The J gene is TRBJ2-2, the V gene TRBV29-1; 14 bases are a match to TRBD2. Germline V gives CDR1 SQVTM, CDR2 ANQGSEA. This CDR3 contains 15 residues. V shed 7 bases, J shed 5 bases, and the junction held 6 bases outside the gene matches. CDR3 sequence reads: CSAQGLAGATGELFF. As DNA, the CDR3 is TGCAGCGCCCAGGGACTAGCGGGAGCTACCGGGGAGCTGTTTTTT.

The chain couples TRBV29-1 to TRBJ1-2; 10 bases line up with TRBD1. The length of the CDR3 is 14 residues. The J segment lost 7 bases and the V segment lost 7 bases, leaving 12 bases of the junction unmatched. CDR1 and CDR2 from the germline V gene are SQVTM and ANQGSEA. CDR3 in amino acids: CSARDRGIKGGYTF. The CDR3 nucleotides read TGCAGCGCACGGGACAGGGGAATAAAGGGTGGCTACACCTTC.

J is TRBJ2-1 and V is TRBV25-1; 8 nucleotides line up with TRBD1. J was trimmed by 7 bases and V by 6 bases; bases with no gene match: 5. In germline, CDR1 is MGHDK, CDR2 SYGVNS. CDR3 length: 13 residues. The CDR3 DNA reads TGTGCCAGCAGGGTTACAGGGGGTAATGAGCAGTTCTTC. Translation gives CASRVTGGNEQFF.

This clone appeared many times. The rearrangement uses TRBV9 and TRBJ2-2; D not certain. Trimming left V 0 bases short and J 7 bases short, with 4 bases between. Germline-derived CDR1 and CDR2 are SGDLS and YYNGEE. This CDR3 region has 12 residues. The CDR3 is CASSVDSGELFF. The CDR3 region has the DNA TGTGCCAGCAGCGTAGACAGCGGGGAGCTGTTTTTT.

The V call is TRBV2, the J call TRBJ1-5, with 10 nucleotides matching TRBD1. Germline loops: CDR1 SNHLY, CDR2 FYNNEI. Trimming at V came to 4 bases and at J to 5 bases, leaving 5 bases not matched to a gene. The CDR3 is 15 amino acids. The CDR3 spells CASSGIDRGHQPQHF. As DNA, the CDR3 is TGTGCCAGCAGTGGGATTGACAGGGGGCATCAGCCCCAGCATTTT.

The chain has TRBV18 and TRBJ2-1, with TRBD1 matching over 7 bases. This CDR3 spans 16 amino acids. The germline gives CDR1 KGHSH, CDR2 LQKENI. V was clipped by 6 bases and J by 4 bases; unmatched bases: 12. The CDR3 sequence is CASSADPGTEYNEQFF. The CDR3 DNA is TGTGCCAGCTCCGCCGATCCCGGGACAGAGTACAATGAGCAGTTCTTC.

The CDR3, as DNA: TGTGCCAGCAGCTTAGAGGGACACACCTACGAGCAGTACTTC. The encoded protein is CASSLEGHTYEQYF. The chain uses TRBV13 and TRBJ2-7; tentatively, D is TRBD1 (6 bases). The germline V gene encodes CDR1 PRHDT and CDR2 FYEKMQ (reference sequence). The V end lost 1 base, the J end lost 2 bases, and 9 bases lay between the germline ends. This CDR3 region has 14 residues.

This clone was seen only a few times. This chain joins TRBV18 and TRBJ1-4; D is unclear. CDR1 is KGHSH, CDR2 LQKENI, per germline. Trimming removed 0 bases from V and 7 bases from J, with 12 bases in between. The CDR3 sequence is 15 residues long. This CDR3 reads CASSPPGPRGEKLFF. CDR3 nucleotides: TGTGCCAGCTCACCACCGGGCCCACGGGGTGAAAAACTGTTTTTT. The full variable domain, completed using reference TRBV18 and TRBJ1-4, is NAGVMQNPRHLVRRRGQEARLRCSPMKGHSHVYWYRQLPEEGLKFMVYLQKENIIDESGMPKERFSAEFPKEGPSILRIQQVVRGDSAAYFCASSPPGPRGEKLFFGSGTQLSVL.

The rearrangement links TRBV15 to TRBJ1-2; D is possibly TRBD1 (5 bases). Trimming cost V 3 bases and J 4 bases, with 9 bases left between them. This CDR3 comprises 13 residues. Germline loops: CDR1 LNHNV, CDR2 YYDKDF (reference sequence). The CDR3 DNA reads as TGTGCCACCAGCAGCGACAGCCTCTATGGCTACACCTTC. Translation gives CATSSDSLYGYTF. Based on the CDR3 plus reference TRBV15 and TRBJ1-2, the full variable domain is DAMVIQNPRYQVTQFGKPVTLSCSQTLNHNVMYWYQQKSSQAPKLLFHYYDKDFNNEADTPDNFQSRRPNTSFCFLDIRSPGLGDTAMYLCATSSDSLYGYTFGSGTRLTVV.

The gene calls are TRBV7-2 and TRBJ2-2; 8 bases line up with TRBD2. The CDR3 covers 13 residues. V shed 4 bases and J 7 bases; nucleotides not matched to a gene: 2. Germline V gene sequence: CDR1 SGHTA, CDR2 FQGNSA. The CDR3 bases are TGTGCCAGCAGCTCGGGAGGGATCGGGGAGCTGTTTTTT. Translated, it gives CASSSGGIGELFF.

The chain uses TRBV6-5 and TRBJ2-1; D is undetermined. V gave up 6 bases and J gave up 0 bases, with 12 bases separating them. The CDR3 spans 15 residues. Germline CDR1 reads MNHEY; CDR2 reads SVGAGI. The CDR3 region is CASSVRLSSYNEQFF. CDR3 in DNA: TGTGCCAGCAGCGTCAGGCTGAGCTCCTACAATGAGCAGTTCTTC.

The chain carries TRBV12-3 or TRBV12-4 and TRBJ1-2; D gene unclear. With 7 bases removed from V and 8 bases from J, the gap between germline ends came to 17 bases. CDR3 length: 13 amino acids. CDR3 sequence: CASNLDGLGGYTF. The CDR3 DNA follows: TGTGCCAGCAATTTGGACGGGTTGGGAGGCTACACCTTC.

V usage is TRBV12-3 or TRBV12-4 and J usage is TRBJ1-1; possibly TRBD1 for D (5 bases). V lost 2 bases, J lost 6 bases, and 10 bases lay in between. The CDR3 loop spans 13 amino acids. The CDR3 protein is CASSLIRDAEAFF. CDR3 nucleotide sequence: TGTGCCAGCAGTTTAATTAGGGACGCTGAAGCTTTCTTT.

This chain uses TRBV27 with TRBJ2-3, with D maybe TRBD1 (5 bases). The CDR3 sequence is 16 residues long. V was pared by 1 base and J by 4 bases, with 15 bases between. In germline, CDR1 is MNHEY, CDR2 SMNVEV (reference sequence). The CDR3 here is CASSLFKGVDADTQYF. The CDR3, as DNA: TGTGCCAGCAGTTTATTCAAAGGGGTGGACGCAGATACGCAGTATTTT.

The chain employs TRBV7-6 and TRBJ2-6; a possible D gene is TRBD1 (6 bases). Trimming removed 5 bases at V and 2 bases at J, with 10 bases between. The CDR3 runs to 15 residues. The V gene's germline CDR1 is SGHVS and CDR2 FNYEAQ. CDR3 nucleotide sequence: TGTGCCAGCAGCGGCAGGGGAACTGGGGCCAACGTCCTGACTTTC. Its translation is CASSGRGTGANVLTF.

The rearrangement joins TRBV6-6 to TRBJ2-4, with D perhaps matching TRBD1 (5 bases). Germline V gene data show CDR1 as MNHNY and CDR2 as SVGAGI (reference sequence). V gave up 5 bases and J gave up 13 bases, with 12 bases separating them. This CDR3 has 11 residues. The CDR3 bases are TGTGCCAGCAGTGGGGCGGCGGAGCAGTACTTC. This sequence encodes CASSGAAEQYF.

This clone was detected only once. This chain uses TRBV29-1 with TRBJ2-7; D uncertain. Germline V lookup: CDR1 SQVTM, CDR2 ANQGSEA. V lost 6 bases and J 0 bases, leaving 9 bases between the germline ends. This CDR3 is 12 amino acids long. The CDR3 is CSVRRSSYEQYF. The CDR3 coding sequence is TGCAGCGTCCGAAGGTCCTCCTACGAGCAGTACTTC.

The CDR3 nucleotides are TGTGCCAGCAGTAACGGGCTAAACTATGGCTACACCTTC. It specifies CASSNGLNYGYTF. The chain is built from TRBV6-5 and TRBJ1-2, with D hard to call. CDR3 length equals 13 residues. Germline V gene data show CDR1 as MNHEY and CDR2 as SVGAGI. V lost 5 bases, J lost 2 bases, and 9 bases lay in between.

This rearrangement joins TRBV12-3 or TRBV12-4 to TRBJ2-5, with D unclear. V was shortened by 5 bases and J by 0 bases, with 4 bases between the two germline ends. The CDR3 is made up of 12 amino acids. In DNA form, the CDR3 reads TGTGCCAGCAGTGGACACCAAGAGACCCAGTACTTC. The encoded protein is CASSGHQETQYF.

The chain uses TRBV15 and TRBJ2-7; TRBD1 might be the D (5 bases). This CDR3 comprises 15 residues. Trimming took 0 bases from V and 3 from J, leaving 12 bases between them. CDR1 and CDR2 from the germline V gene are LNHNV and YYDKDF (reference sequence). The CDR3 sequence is CATSRDRAHDYEQYF. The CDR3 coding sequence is TGTGCCACCAGCAGAGACAGGGCCCACGACTACGAGCAGTACTTC.

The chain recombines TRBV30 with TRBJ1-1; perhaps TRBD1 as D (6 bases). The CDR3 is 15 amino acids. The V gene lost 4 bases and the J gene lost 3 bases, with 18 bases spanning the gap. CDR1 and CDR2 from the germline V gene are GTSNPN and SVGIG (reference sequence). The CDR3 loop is CAWIRGVGADTEAFF. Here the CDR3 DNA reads TGTGCCTGGATAAGGGGGGTAGGGGCCGACACTGAAGCTTTCTTT.

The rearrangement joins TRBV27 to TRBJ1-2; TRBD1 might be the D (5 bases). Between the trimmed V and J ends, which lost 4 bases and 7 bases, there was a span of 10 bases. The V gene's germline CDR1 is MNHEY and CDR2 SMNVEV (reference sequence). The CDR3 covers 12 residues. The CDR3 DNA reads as TGTGCCAGCAGTTCCGGGGGGGGTGGCTACACCTTC. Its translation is CASSSGGGGYTF.

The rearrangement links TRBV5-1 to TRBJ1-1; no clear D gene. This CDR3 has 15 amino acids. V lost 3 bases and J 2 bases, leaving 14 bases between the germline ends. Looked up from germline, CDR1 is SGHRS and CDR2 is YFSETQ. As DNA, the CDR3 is TGCGCCAGCAGCTCCCCCGCGAAGACTAACACTGAAGCTTTCTTT. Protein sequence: CASSSPAKTNTEAFF.

This chain's CDR3 is CAWSVLQTNTGELFF. CDR3 DNA sequence: TGTGCCTGGAGTGTATTACAGACGAACACCGGGGAGCTGTTTTTT. The chain carries TRBV30 and TRBJ2-2; D unresolved. CDR3 length: 15 amino acids. The V end was cut by 0 bases, the J end by 0 bases, with 8 bases between. CDR1 and CDR2 (germline): GTSNPN, SVGIG (reference sequence).

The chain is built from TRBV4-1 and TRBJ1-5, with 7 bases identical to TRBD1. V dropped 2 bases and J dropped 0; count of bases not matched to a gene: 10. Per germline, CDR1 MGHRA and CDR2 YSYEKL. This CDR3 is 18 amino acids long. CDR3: CASSQSGTEKYSNQPQHF. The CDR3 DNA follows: TGCGCCAGCAGCCAAAGTGGGACAGAAAAATATAGCAATCAGCCCCAGCATTTT.

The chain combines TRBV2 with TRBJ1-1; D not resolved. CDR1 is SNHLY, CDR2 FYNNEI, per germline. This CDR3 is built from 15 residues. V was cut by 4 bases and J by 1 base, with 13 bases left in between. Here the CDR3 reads CASSVMAQTNTEAFF. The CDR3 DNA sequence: TGTGCCAGCAGTGTAATGGCCCAAACGAACACTGAAGCTTTCTTT.

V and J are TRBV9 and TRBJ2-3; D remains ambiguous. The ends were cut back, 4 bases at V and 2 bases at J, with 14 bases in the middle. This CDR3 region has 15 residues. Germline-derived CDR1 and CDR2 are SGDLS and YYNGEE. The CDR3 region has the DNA TGTGCCAGCAGCCCGGCTCCCAGGATCACAGATACGCAGTATTTT. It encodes CASSPAPRITDTQYF.